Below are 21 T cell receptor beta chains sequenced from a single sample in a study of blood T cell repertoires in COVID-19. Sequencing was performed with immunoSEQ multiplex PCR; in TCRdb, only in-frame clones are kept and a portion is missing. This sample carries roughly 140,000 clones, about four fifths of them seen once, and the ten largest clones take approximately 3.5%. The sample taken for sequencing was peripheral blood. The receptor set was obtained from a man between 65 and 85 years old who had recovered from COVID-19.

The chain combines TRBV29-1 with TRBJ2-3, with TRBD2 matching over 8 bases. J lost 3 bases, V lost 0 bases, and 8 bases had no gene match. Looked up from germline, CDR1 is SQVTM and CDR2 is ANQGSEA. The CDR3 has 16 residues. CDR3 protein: CSVEDRGGYQTDTQYF. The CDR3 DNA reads TGCAGCGTTGAAGATCGCGGGGGGTATCAGACAGATACGCAGTATTTT.

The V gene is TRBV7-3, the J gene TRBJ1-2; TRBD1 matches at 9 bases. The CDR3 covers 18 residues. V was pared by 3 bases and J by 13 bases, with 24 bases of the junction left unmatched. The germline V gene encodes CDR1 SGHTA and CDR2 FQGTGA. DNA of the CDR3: TGTGCCAGCAGCTTTGGACCCCCTTGGTCGGGACAGGGTTTTGTTCTCACCTTC. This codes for CASSFGPPWSGQGFVLTF.

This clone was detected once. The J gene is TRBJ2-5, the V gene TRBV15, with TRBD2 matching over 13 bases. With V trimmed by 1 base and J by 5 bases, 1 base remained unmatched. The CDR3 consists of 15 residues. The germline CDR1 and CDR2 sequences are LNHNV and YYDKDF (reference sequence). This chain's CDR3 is CATSRGGLAGETQYF. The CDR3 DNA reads TGTGCCACCAGCAGAGGGGGACTAGCGGGGGAGACCCAGTACTTC.

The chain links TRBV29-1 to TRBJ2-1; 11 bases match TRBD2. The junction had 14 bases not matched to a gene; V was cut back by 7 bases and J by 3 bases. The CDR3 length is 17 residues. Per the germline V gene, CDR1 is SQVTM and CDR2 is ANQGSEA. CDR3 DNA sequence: TGCAGCGCAAAGCCACTAGCGGGAGACGAGGGCTACAATGAGCAGTTCTTC. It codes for CSAKPLAGDEGYNEQFF.

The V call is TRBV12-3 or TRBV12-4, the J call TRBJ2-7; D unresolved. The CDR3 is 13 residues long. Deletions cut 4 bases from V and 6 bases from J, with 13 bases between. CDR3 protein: CASSSRMLAEQYF. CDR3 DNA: TGTGCCAGCAGTTCCAGGATGCTGGCCGAGCAGTACTTC.

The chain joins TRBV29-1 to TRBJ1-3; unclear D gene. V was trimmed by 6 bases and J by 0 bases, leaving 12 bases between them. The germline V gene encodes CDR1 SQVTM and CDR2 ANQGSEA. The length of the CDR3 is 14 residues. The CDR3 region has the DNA TGCAGCGTCCTCGAGGAGGACTCTGGAAACACCATATATTTT. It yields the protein CSVLEEDSGNTIYF.

CDR3 sequence: CASSPNAPSGYEQYF. The CDR3 region has the DNA TGTGCCAGCAGCCCCAACGCCCCGTCCGGCTACGAGCAGTACTTC. J is TRBJ2-7 and V is TRBV9; the D is unclear. Germline assignment: CDR1 SGDLS and CDR2 YYNGEE. Trimming shortened V by 4 bases and J by 3 bases, and 17 bases separated the two germline ends. The CDR3 consists of 15 residues. The full variable domain, with the rest looked up from reference TRBV9 and TRBJ2-7, is DSGVTQTPKHLITATGQRVTLRCSPRSGDLSVYWYQQSLDQGLQFLIQYYNGEERAKGNILERFSAQQFPDLHSELNLSSLELGDSALYFCASSPNAPSGYEQYFGPGTRLTVT.

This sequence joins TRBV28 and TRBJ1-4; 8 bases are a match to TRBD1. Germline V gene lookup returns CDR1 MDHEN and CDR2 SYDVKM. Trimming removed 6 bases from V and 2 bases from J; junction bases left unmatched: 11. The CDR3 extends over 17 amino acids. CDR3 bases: TGTGCCAGCAGACCTGTCGGACGGACAGGGACTAATGAAAAACTGTTTTTT. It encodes CASRPVGRTGTNEKLFF.

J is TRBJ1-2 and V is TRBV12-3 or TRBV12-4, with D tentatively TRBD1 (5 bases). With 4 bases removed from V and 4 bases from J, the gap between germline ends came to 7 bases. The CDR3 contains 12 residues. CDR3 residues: CASSWGGYGYTF. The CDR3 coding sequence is TGTGCCAGCAGTTGGGGGGGCTATGGCTACACCTTC.

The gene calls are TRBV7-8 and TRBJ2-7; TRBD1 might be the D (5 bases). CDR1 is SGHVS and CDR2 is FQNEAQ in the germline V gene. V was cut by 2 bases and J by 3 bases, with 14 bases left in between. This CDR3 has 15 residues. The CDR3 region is CASSLSGGRDYEQYF. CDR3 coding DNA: TGTGCCAGCAGCTTATCTGGCGGCAGGGACTACGAGCAGTACTTC.

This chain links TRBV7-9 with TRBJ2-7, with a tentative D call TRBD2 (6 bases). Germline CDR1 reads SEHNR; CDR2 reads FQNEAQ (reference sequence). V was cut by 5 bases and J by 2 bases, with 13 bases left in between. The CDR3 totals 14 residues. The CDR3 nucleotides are TGTGCCAGCAGCCCCCGGGACTGGGCCTACGAGCAGTACTTC. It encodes CASSPRDWAYEQYF.

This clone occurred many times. In DNA, the CDR3 is TGTGCCAGCAGCACAACTCAGGGTGTGTTCTACGAGCAGTACTTC. It yields the protein CASSTTQGVFYEQYF. This chain links TRBV7-9 with TRBJ2-7, with D possibly matching TRBD1 (5 bases). Trimming stripped 5 bases from V and 3 bases from J, with 17 bases between. The CDR3 is 15 residues long. CDR1 is SEHNR, CDR2 FQNEAQ, per germline (reference sequence).

The CDR3: CASSLEQNQPQHF. CDR3 bases: TGCGCCAGCAGCTTGGAACAGAATCAGCCCCAGCATTTT. The chain uses TRBV5-1 and TRBJ1-5; D remains unclear. CDR3 length equals 13 residues. The germline V gene encodes CDR1 SGHRS and CDR2 YFSETQ. The V end was cut by 0 bases, the J end by 4 bases, with 5 bases between.

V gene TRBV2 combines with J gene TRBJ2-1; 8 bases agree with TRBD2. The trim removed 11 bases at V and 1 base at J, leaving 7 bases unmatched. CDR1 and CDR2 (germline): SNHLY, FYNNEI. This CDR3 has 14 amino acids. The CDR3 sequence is CAGKRETSYNEQFF. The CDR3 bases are TGTGCCGGGAAGCGGGAGACATCCTACAATGAGCAGTTCTTC.

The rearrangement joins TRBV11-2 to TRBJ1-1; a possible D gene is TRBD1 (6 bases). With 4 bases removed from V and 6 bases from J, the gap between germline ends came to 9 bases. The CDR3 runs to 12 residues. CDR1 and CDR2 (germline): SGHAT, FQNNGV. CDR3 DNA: TGTGCCAGCAGCTCAACAGGGCCTGAAGCTTTCTTT. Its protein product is CASSSTGPEAFF.

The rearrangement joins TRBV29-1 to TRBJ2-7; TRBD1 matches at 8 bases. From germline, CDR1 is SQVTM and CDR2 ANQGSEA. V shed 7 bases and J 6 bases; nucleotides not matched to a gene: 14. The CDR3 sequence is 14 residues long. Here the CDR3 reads CSAGQDRAGVEQYF. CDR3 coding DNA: TGCAGCGCCGGTCAGGACAGGGCCGGGGTCGAGCAGTACTTC.

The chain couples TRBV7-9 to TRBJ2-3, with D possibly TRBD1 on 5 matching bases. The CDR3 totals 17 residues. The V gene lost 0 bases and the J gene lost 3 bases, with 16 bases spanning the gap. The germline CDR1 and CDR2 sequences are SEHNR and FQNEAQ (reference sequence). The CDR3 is CASSLALFQGRTDTQYF. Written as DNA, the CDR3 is TGTGCCAGCAGCTTAGCGCTTTTTCAGGGTCGAACAGATACGCAGTATTTT.

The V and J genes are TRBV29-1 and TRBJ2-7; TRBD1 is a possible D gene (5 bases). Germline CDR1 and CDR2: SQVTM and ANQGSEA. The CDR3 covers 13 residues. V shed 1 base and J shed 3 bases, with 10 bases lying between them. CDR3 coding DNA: TGCAGCGTTGAAGTTCTAGACAGCTACGAGCAGTACTTC. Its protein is CSVEVLDSYEQYF.

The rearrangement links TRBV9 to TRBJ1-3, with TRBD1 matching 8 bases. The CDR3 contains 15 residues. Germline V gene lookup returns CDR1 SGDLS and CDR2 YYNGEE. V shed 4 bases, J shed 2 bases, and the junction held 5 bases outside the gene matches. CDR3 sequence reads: CASSSQGVTGNTIYF. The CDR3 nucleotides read TGTGCCAGCAGCTCACAGGGGGTTACTGGAAACACCATATATTTT.

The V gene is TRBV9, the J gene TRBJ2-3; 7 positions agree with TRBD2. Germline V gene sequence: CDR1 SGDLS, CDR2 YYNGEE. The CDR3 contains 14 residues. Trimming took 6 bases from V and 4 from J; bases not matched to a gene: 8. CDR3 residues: CASTPAGRSDTQYF. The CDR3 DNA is TGTGCCAGCACCCCAGCGGGAAGGTCAGATACGCAGTATTTT.

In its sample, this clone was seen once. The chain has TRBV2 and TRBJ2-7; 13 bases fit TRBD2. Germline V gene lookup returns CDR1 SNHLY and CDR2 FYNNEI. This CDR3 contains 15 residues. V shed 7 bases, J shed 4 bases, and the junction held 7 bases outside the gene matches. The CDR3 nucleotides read TGTGCCAGCACCGAGAGGACTAGCGGGAGTTACGAGCAGTACTTC. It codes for CASTERTSGSYEQYF. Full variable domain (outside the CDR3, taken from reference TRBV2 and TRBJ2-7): EPEVTQTPSHQVTQMGQEVILRCVPISNHLYFYWYRQILGQKVEFLVSFYNNEISEKSEIFDDQFSVERPDGSNFTLKIRSTKLEDSAMYFCASTERTSGSYEQYFGPGTRLTVT.